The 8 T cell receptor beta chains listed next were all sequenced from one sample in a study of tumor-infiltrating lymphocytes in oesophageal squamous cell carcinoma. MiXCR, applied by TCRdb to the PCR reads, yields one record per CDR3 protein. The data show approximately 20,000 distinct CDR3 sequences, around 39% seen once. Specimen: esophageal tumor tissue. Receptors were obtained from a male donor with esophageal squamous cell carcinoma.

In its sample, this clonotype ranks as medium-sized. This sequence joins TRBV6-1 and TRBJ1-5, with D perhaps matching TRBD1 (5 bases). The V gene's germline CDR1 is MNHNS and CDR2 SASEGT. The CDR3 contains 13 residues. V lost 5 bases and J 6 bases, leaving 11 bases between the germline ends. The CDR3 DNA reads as TGTGCCAGCAGTCAGGGATTAGGTCAGCCCCAGCATTTT. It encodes CASSQGLGQPQHF.

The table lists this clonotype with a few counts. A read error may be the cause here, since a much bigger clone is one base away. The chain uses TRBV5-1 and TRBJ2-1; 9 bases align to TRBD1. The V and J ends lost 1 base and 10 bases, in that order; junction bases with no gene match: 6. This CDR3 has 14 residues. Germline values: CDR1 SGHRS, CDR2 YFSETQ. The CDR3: CASSLRTGDYEQFF. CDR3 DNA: TGCGCCAGCAGCTTGAGGACAGGGGACTACGAGCAGTTCTTC.

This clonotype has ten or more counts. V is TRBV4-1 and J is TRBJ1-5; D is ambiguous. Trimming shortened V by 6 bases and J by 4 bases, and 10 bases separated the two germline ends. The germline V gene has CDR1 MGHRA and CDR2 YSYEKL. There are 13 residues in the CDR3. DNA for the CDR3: TGCGCCAGCAGGCATGATTCTAATCAGCCCCAGCATTTT. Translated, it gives CASRHDSNQPQHF.

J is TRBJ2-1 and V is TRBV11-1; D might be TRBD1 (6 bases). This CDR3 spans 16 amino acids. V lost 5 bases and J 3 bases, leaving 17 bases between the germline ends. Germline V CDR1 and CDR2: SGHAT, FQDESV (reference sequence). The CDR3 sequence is CASSRTGTNNYNEQFF. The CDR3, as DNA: TGTGCCAGCAGCCGTACCGGGACAAATAACTACAATGAGCAGTTCTTC.

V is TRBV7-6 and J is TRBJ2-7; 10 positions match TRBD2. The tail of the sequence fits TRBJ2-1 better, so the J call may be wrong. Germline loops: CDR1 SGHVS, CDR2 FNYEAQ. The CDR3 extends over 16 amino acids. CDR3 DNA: TGTGCCAGCAGCTTAGCGAGCGGGAGGGCCGTGACTGAGCAGTTCTTC. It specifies CASSLASGRAVTEQFF.

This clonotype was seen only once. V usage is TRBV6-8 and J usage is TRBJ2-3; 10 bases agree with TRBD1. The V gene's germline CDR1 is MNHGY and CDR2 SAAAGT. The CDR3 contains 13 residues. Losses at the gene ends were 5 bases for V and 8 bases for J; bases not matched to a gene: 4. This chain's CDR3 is CASSAGTGVTQYF. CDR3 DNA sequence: TGTGCCAGCAGTGCCGGGACAGGGGTTACGCAGTATTTT.

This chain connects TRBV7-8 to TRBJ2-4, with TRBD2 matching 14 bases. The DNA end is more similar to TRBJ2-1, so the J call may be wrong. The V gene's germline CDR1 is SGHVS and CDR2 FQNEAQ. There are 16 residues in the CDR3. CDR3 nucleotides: TGTGCCAGCAGGTCACCGGGACTAGCGGGAGACAATGAGCAGTTCTTC. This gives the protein CASRSPGLAGDNEQFF.

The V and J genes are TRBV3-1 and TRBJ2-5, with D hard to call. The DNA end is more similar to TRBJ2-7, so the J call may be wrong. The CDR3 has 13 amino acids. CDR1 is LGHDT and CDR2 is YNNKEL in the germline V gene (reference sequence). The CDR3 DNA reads TGTGCCAGCAGCCCCCGACACTCCTACGAGCAGTACTTC. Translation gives CASSPRHSYEQYF.